This T cell receptor (beta chain) is drawn from a study of neurological immune-mediated disorders. V gave up 4 bases and J gave up 2 bases, with 8 bases separating them. Per germline, CDR1 MGHDK and CDR2 SYGVNS. The CDR3 length is 13 residues. This clonotype has a count of ten or more. Stored at -80 C, 2 million PBMCs were the source of the unsorted libraries. TCRdb passed the 5' RACE reads through MiXCR, listing each CDR3 protein once. The sample lists approximately 46,000 distinct CDR3 sequences, under 13% seen once, with over 4% in the top ten. The TCR sequence derives from a man between 65 and 80 years old with HTLV-1-associated myelopathy (HAM/TSP). Sequenced sample: PBMCs. V gene TRBV25-1 combines with J gene TRBJ1-1; no firm D call. CDR3 protein: CASSVSSNTEAFF. DNA for the CDR3: TGTGCCAGCAGTGTTAGCTCCAACACTGAAGCTTTCTTT.